Listed here are 19 T cell receptor beta chains from one sample, sequenced in a study of shared clonotypes between healthy human individuals. The table came from immunoSEQ multiplex PCR; TCRdb's copy has only in-frame clones and leaves some out. This table has over a million clones, approximately 98.5% appearing once. The sequencing input was naive CD4+ T cells sorted from blood. Described subset: CD45RA+ positively selected. The receptors derive from a man aged 25-45 years in good health.

This clone has just one count. This chain joins TRBV7-9 and TRBJ1-4; TRBD1 aligns across 7 bases. The CDR3 totals 18 residues. CDR1 SEHNR and CDR2 FQNEAQ come from the germline V gene (reference sequence). V shed 5 bases and J 3 bases; nucleotides not matched to a gene: 15. In nucleotides, the CDR3 is TGTGCCAGCAGCCCGTACAGGGGAACAGGCTCTGCTAATGAAAAACTGTTTTTT. The encoded protein is CASSPYRGTGSANEKLFF. Variable domain in full (rest from reference TRBV7-9 and TRBJ1-4): DTGVSQNPRHKITKRGQNVTFRCDPISEHNRLYWYRQTLGQGPEFLTYFQNEAQLEKSRLLSDRFSAERPKGSFSTLEIQRTEQGDSAMYLCASSPYRGTGSANEKLFFGSGTQLSVL.

The V gene is TRBV28, the J gene TRBJ2-7; possibly TRBD2 for D (6 bases). Looked up from germline, CDR1 is MDHEN and CDR2 is SYDVKM. This CDR3 comprises 14 residues. With 5 bases removed from V and 2 bases from J, the gap between germline ends came to 13 bases. DNA for the CDR3: TGTGCCAGCAGTGAAGGACTATTCACCTACGAGCAGTACTTC. It specifies CASSEGLFTYEQYF.

For the CDR3, the DNA is TGTGCCAGCAGCTTAGGTGGCCTACGCACACCCGGGGAGCTGTTTTTT. This translates into CASSLGGLRTPGELFF. V and J are TRBV11-2 and TRBJ2-2, with no clear D. Germline CDR1 and CDR2: SGHAT and FQNNGV. CDR3 size: 16 residues. The ends were cut back, 1 base at V and 6 bases at J, with 15 bases in the middle.

The chain employs TRBV10-3 and TRBJ1-4; 11 bases are a match to TRBD1. The CDR3 is 17 amino acids. V trimming: 4 bases; J trimming: 7 bases; junction bases outside the gene matches: 11. Germline V gives CDR1 ENHRY, CDR2 SYGVKD. The CDR3 sequence: CAISGGQGADPGEKLFF. CDR3 in DNA: TGTGCCATCAGTGGCGGACAGGGGGCGGATCCTGGTGAAAAACTGTTTTTT.

The V and J genes are TRBV10-3 and TRBJ2-1, with TRBD1 as a possible D gene (5 bases). Deletions cut 8 bases from V and 1 base from J, with 9 bases between. The length of the CDR3 is 13 residues. Looked up from germline, CDR1 is ENHRY and CDR2 is SYGVKD. CDR3: CAIGQGSYNEQFF. Here the CDR3 DNA reads TGTGCCATCGGGCAGGGATCCTACAATGAGCAGTTCTTC.

This rearrangement joins TRBV5-4 to TRBJ1-1, with 11 bases fitting TRBD1. The V gene's germline CDR1 is SGHNT and CDR2 YYREEE (reference sequence). With 4 bases clipped from V and 8 bases from J, the junction kept 10 bases outside the gene matches. The CDR3 sequence is 15 residues long. CDR3 sequence: CASSKVLGQGAEAFF. CDR3 bases: TGTGCCAGCAGCAAAGTACTAGGACAGGGGGCGGAAGCTTTCTTT.

The rearrangement links TRBV18 to TRBJ2-3; a possible D gene is TRBD2 (5 bases). V shed 7 bases and J shed 4 bases, with 9 bases lying between them. Germline lookup yields CDR1 KGHSH and CDR2 LQKENI. This CDR3 contains 12 residues. The CDR3 sequence: CASLAWADTQYF. The CDR3 DNA sequence: TGTGCCAGCTTAGCGTGGGCAGATACGCAGTATTTT.

The genes are TRBV6-1 and TRBJ2-7, with unresolved D. Trimming removed 10 bases from V and 0 bases from J, with 16 bases in between. CDR1 and CDR2 (germline): MNHNS, SASEGT. The CDR3 is 14 residues long. CDR3 sequence reads: CAILLDQFSYEQYF. The CDR3 coding sequence is TGTGCCATTCTTCTCGACCAGTTCTCCTACGAGCAGTACTTC.

The chain employs TRBV5-6 and TRBJ2-7; D is uncertain. The CDR3 has 11 residues. Per germline, CDR1 SGHDT and CDR2 YYEEEE. Trimming took off 0 bases at V and 10 bases at J, with 8 bases between the two ends. The CDR3 DNA sequence: TGTGCCAGCAGCTTGGGACCCGACCAGTACTTC. This sequence encodes CASSLGPDQYF.

The chain combines TRBV10-3 with TRBJ2-7, with D perhaps TRBD2 (6 bases). From germline, CDR1 is ENHRY and CDR2 SYGVKD. Trimming removed 10 bases from V and 5 bases from J, with 15 bases in between. The CDR3 totals 12 residues. CDR3 sequence reads: CATKPGVHEQYF. The CDR3 coding sequence is TGTGCCACCAAACCGGGGGTCCACGAGCAGTACTTC.

The genes are TRBV7-6 and TRBJ2-7, with D possibly TRBD2 on 6 matching bases. Germline assignment: CDR1 SGHVS and CDR2 FNYEAQ. Trimming pared 0 bases from V and 0 bases from J, leaving 12 bases between. The CDR3 is 16 residues long. The CDR3 spells CASSLAASASSYEQYF. CDR3 coding DNA: TGTGCCAGCAGCTTAGCCGCTAGCGCCAGCTCCTACGAGCAGTACTTC.

The chain combines TRBV18 with TRBJ2-7; 11 bases are a match to TRBD2. After removal of 5 bases from V and 5 bases from J, the junction contained 5 bases not matched to a gene. The CDR3 length is 14 residues. The germline V gene encodes CDR1 KGHSH and CDR2 LQKENI. The CDR3 protein is CASSTLAGVHEQYF. The CDR3 nucleotides read TGTGCCAGCTCAACACTAGCGGGAGTCCACGAGCAGTACTTC.

V and J are TRBV28 and TRBJ2-3; the D call may be TRBD1 or TRBD2 (5 bases each). The CDR3 consists of 17 residues. The V end lost 2 bases, the J end lost 6 bases, and 21 bases lay between the germline ends. Germline CDR1 MDHEN, CDR2 SYDVKM. The CDR3 DNA follows: TGTGCCAGCAGTTTAGGGGTGAGGACACGGGCGGGTGATACGCAGTATTTT. Residues: CASSLGVRTRAGDTQYF.

The V gene is TRBV18, the J gene TRBJ2-1, with D possibly matching TRBD1 (7 bases). The CDR3 extends over 17 amino acids. Germline CDR1 is KGHSH and CDR2 is LQKENI. V shed 2 bases and J shed 10 bases, with 24 bases lying between them. The DNA for the CDR3 is TGTGCCAGCTCACCAACAGGGGACTTATTCCTAAGGCAGGAGCAGTTCTTC. It is translated as CASSPTGDLFLRQEQFF.

The chain carries TRBV7-3 and TRBJ2-1; TRBD1 or TRBD2 may be the D gene (7 bases each). This CDR3 is 18 amino acids long. CDR1 and CDR2 (germline): SGHTA, FQGTGA. The V end lost 5 bases, the J end lost 0 bases, and 20 bases lay between the germline ends. CDR3 sequence: CASSRQGLRRSSYNEQFF. The CDR3 DNA is TGTGCCAGCAGCAGACAGGGACTACGGAGGAGCTCCTACAATGAGCAGTTCTTC.

The chain has TRBV5-1 and TRBJ2-3; maybe TRBD1 (5 bases). CDR3 length: 14 amino acids. The V end was cut by 3 bases, the J end by 2 bases, with 10 bases between. CDR1 and CDR2 (germline): SGHRS, YFSETQ. The chain's CDR3 is CASSYAGSTDTQYF. The DNA of the CDR3 is TGCGCCAGCAGCTACGCAGGGTCCACAGATACGCAGTATTTT.

V usage is TRBV5-1 and J usage is TRBJ1-1; D call uncertain. Germline assignment: CDR1 SGHRS and CDR2 YFSETQ. The CDR3 runs to 13 residues. Trimming shortened V by 0 bases and J by 7 bases, and 10 bases separated the two germline ends. DNA of the CDR3: TGCGCCAGCAGCTTGGAGCCCCATTATGAAGCTTTCTTT. It translates to CASSLEPHYEAFF.

The chain links TRBV2 to TRBJ2-7, with D perhaps matching TRBD1 (8 bases). The length of the CDR3 is 14 residues. Looked up from germline, CDR1 is SNHLY and CDR2 is FYNNEI. V was pared by 5 bases and J by 3 bases, with 14 bases between. CDR3 nucleotide sequence: TGTGCCAGCAGTTCCTACAGGGGGGGCTACGAGCAGTACTTC. Its translation is CASSSYRGGYEQYF.

This chain links TRBV5-1 with TRBJ2-7; D possibly corresponds to TRBD1 (5 bases). The CDR3 extends over 12 amino acids. From germline, CDR1 is SGHRS and CDR2 YFSETQ. V was cut by 4 bases and J by 3 bases, with 8 bases left in between. CDR3 DNA: TGCGCCAGCAGCATTACAGGCTACGAGCAGTACTTC. Protein sequence: CASSITGYEQYF.